The rows below give T cell receptor beta chains drawn from one sample of a study of blood T cell repertoires in COVID-19. Libraries were prepared by immunoSEQ multiplex PCR; TCRdb keeps only in-frame clonotypes and omits some of them. The profile shows 290,000 or so clones, about 88% of them singletons. The sample taken for sequencing was peripheral blood. Receptor source: a man between 65 and 80 years old with acute or convalescent COVID-19. CDR3s include the opening cysteine and the closing phenylalanine or tryptophan. The D gene is left open where the match is weak. Only some rows state a clone size, as once, few, many or a class for expanded clones.

j_call	d_call	clone_size	v_call	cdr3_aa	cdr3_nt
TRBJ2-2	TRBD2	-	TRBV4-3	CASRKTSGSPGELFF	TGCGCCAGCCGAAAAACTAGCGGGAGTCCCGGGGAGCTGTTTTTT
TRBJ2-1	-	-	TRBV7-2	CASSPPSGIGYNEQFF	TGTGCCAGCAGCCCGCCCTCGGGGATAGGCTACAATGAGCAGTTCTTC
TRBJ2-5	-	-	TRBV7-9	CASSLGGPETQYF	TGTGCCAGCAGCCTAGGAGGGCCCGAGACCCAGTACTTC
TRBJ1-1	-	-	TRBV6-2/TRBV6-3	CASSYGGENTEAFF	TGTGCCAGCAGTTATGGGGGGGAGAACACTGAAGCTTTCTTT
TRBJ2-7	-	-	TRBV3-1/TRBV3-2	CASSPGVNSYEQYF	TGTGCCAGCAGCCCAGGGGTAAATTCCTACGAGCAGTACTTC
TRBJ2-3	-	-	TRBV29-1	CSVATVQDTQYF	TGCAGCGTTGCAACAGTACAAGATACGCAGTATTTT
TRBJ2-1	-	once	TRBV6-5	CASSYGAGPYNEQFF	TGTGCCAGCAGTTACGGGGCGGGACCCTACAATGAGCAGTTCTTC
TRBJ2-5	TRBD2	-	TRBV5-1	CASSAGLEETQYF	TGCGCCAGCAGCGCCGGACTAGAAGAGACCCAGTACTTC
TRBJ1-1	-	-	TRBV18	CASSKLSATTPGTEAFF	TGTGCCAGCTCGAAGCTAAGCGCGACTACTCCGGGCACTGAAGCTTTCTTT
TRBJ2-5	TRBD2	once	TRBV2	CASREGTSAETQYF	TGTGCCAGCAGAGAGGGGACTAGCGCAGAGACCCAGTACTTC
TRBJ1-1	-	-	TRBV3-1/TRBV3-2	CASSPISGMGTEAFF	TGTGCCAGCAGCCCGATATCAGGAATGGGCACTGAAGCTTTCTTT
TRBJ1-6	TRBD1	few	TRBV5-4	CASSSPGTGGRSPLHF	TGTGCCAGCAGCTCCCCCGGGACAGGGGGCCGGTCACCCCTCCACTTT
TRBJ1-2	-	few	TRBV12-3/TRBV12-4	CASSFGNYGYTF	TGTGCCAGCAGTTTTGGCAACTATGGCTACACCTTC
TRBJ2-1	TRBD2	once	TRBV5-6	CASRLAGNNEQFF	TGTGCCAGCAGACTAGCGGGGAACAATGAGCAGTTCTTC
TRBJ2-1	TRBD2	-	TRBV4-3	CASSQEIPGLAGVGGSYNEQFF	TGCGCCAGCAGCCAAGAGATTCCGGGACTAGCGGGAGTCGGGGGCTCCTACAATGAGCAGTTCTTC
TRBJ2-1	-	-	TRBV30	CAWSTTANEQFF	TGTGCCTGGAGTACCACAGCCAATGAGCAGTTCTTC
TRBJ2-2	-	-	TRBV4-3	CASSQARVRNTGELFF	TGCGCCAGCAGCCAAGCGCGGGTACGTAACACCGGGGAGCTGTTTTTT
TRBJ2-1	TRBD1	-	TRBV29-1	CSVSGTGENEQFF	TGCAGCGTATCCGGGACAGGGGAAAATGAGCAGTTCTTC
TRBJ2-1	TRBD2	-	TRBV25-1	CASSGLLAGSNEQFF	TGTGCCAGCAGTGGATTACTAGCGGGATCCAATGAGCAGTTCTTC
TRBJ1-2	TRBD1	-	TRBV29-1	CSVEESGGSRYTF	TGCAGCGTTGAAGAATCAGGGGGTAGTCGCTACACCTTC
TRBJ2-1	-	-	TRBV28	CASSLPPREQFF	TGTGCCAGCAGTTTACCTCCCCGTGAGCAGTTCTTC
TRBJ1-3	-	-	TRBV11-2	CASSLAGISGNTIYF	TGTGCCAGCAGCTTAGCCGGGATCTCTGGAAACACCATATATTTT
TRBJ1-3	TRBD1	-	TRBV7-2	CASSLGTGRNTIYF	TGTGCCAGCAGCCTAGGGACAGGGAGGAACACCATATATTTT
TRBJ2-3	-	-	TRBV7-8	CASSFARDTQYF	TGTGCCAGCAGCTTCGCCAGGGATACGCAGTATTTT
TRBJ1-1	-	-	TRBV7-2	CASSLGGTFSEAFF	TGTGCCAGCAGCTTAGGAGGAACGTTTTCCGAAGCTTTCTTT
TRBJ1-2	-	once	TRBV7-2	CASSFVNYGYTF	TGTGCCAGCAGCTTCGTTAACTATGGCTACACCTTC
TRBJ1-2	-	-	TRBV3-1/TRBV3-2	CASSQYQGSAYGYTF	TGTGCCAGCAGCCAATATCAGGGGTCTGCCTATGGCTACACCTTC
TRBJ2-7	TRBD2	-	TRBV6-2/TRBV6-3	CASSYSLGTSGTYEQYF	TGTGCCAGCAGTTACTCGCTTGGGACTAGCGGAACCTACGAGCAGTACTTC
TRBJ2-3	TRBD2	-	TRBV2	CASSRTSGGDRGTDTQYF	TGTGCCAGCAGTCGGACTAGCGGGGGGGACCGGGGCACAGATACGCAGTATTTT
TRBJ2-3	-	few	TRBV28	CASSFARSTDTQYF	TGTGCCAGCAGTTTCGCGAGGAGCACAGATACGCAGTATTTT
TRBJ2-5	TRBD2	-	TRBV5-5	CASSRGGTSGQETQYF	TGTGCCAGCAGCCGCGGCGGGACTAGCGGACAAGAGACCCAGTACTTC
TRBJ1-2	-	-	TRBV5-8	CASSPKGPQGNYGYTF	TGTGCCAGCAGCCCCAAAGGTCCCCAGGGGAACTATGGCTACACCTTC
TRBJ1-1	-	once	TRBV7-2	CASSLGPPGGHTEAFF	TGTGCCAGCAGCTTAGGCCCCCCGGGGGGGCACACTGAAGCTTTCTTT
TRBJ2-1	-	-	TRBV6-5	CASSYRYANEQFF	TGTGCCAGCAGTTACCGGTATGCCAATGAGCAGTTCTTC
TRBJ1-5	-	once	TRBV5-5	CASSSGTSNQPQHF	TGTGCCAGCAGTTCCGGGACAAGCAATCAGCCCCAGCATTTT
TRBJ2-5	TRBD1	-	TRBV5-4	CASSFDRGGETQYF	TGTGCCAGCAGCTTCGACAGGGGGGGCGAGACCCAGTACTTC
TRBJ2-3	-	once	TRBV5-1	CASSRRGGDTQYF	TGCGCCAGCAGCCGTAGAGGAGGAGATACGCAGTATTTT
TRBJ2-1	TRBD2	-	TRBV11-3	CASSAGSGKGAYNEQFF	TGTGCCAGCAGCGCCGGCAGCGGGAAAGGAGCCTACAATGAGCAGTTCTTC
TRBJ2-3	-	-	TRBV11-2	CASSTGWGTDTQYF	TGTGCCAGCAGCACGGGTTGGGGCACAGATACGCAGTATTTT
TRBJ1-6	-	few	TRBV27	CASSLWGRVDLNSPLHF	TGTGCCAGCAGTTTATGGGGGAGGGTGGACCTTAATTCACCCCTCCACTTT
TRBJ2-1	TRBD2	-	TRBV15	CATGTSGLNEQFF	TGTGCCACCGGGACTAGCGGTCTCAATGAGCAGTTCTTC
TRBJ1-4	-	once	TRBV7-2	CASSLGGDNEKLFF	TGTGCCAGCAGCTTAGGGGGAGATAATGAAAAACTGTTTTTT
TRBJ2-5	TRBD1	-	TRBV30	CACRKDRGLLETQYF	TGTGCCTGCAGAAAAGACAGGGGGCTTTTAGAGACCCAGTACTTC
TRBJ1-2	-	-	TRBV6-2/TRBV6-3	CASSYEGVYGYTF	TGTGCCAGCAGTTACGAGGGTGTCTATGGCTACACCTTC
TRBJ2-5	TRBD2	-	TRBV7-9	CASSFPGGRMTQYF	TGTGCCAGCAGCTTCCCGGGGGGTCGAATGACCCAGTACTTC
TRBJ2-5	TRBD2	-	TRBV5-6	CASSSWGTIQETQYF	TGTGCCAGCAGCTCATGGGGGACTATCCAAGAGACCCAGTACTTC
TRBJ2-7	-	-	TRBV29-1	CSVRTGGAYEQYF	TGCAGCGTCCGAACAGGGGGGGCCTACGAGCAGTACTTC
TRBJ1-2	-	-	TRBV3-1/TRBV3-2	CASSVQGYGYTF	TGTGCCAGCAGCGTTCAGGGTTATGGCTACACCTTC
TRBJ2-4	-	-	TRBV3-1/TRBV3-2	CASSHLTGGAKNIQYF	TGTGCCAGCAGCCATTTAACCGGAGGGGCCAAAAACATTCAGTACTTC
TRBJ1-5	TRBD1	-	TRBV19	CASNTGVINQPQHF	TGTGCCAGTAATACAGGGGTTATCAATCAGCCCCAGCATTTT
TRBJ1-2	TRBD1	-	TRBV11-2	CASSLGQGTGGYTF	TGTGCCAGCAGCTTAGGACAGGGCACTGGGGGCTACACCTTC
TRBJ1-6	-	-	TRBV7-2	CASSSLGSPLHF	TGTGCCAGCAGCTCTCTCGGGTCACCCCTCCACTTT
TRBJ1-5	-	-	TRBV6-2/TRBV6-3	CASSWRTNQPQHF	TGTGCCAGCAGTTGGAGGACCAATCAGCCCCAGCATTTT
TRBJ2-3	-	-	TRBV3-1/TRBV3-2	CASSQDVRGTWYF	TGTGCCAGCAGCCAAGATGTCAGGGGAACGTGGTATTTT
TRBJ2-1	TRBD2	-	TRBV6-5	CASRTSGGYNEQFF	TGTGCCAGCAGGACTAGCGGGGGGTACAATGAGCAGTTCTTC
TRBJ1-2	TRBD1	few	TRBV28	CATQRDRVGYGYTF	TGTGCCACCCAGCGGGACAGGGTCGGCTATGGCTACACCTTC
TRBJ2-3	TRBD2	-	TRBV30	CAWSGLLAGGADTQYF	TGTGCCTGGAGTGGACTACTAGCGGGAGGAGCAGATACGCAGTATTTT